This T cell receptor (beta chain) is drawn from a study of CD8+CD57+ T cells in acquired aplastic anemia. Overall study context: Isolated CD4+ and CD8+ cells, once sorted, yielded DNA averaging roughly 3.4 ug. Study outcomes and limitations: It was found that approximately 29 CD8+ CDR3 sequences were shared between patients and controls. Between the patient and control groups, CD8+ Simpson's diversity did not differ significantly.

As regards this clonotype: Its antigen is currently unknown.

CDR3 and TCR beta VDJ profiling relied on genomic DNA as the template. Via MiXCR, TCRdb re-called the reads, giving one row per CDR3 protein. The sample includes approximately 180,000 distinct CDR3 sequences, around 63% of them seen just once. Only patients with CD8+CD57+ cell expansion on flow cytometry were chosen for sequencing. Each of the patients presented with severe acquired aplastic anemia. The CDR3 totals 11 residues. V dropped 6 bases and J dropped 11; count of bases not matched to a gene: 8. Germline assignment: CDR1 DFQATT and CDR2 SNEGSKA (reference sequence). V is TRBV20-1 and J is TRBJ1-1; 8 bases line up with TRBD1. The material sequenced was sorted CD4+, CD8+, or CD8+CD57+ T cells (not recorded which) from PBMCs. The receptor was isolated from a human donor with aplastic anemia. This chain's CDR3 is CSAGDRGGAFF. In nucleotides, the CDR3 is TGCAGTGCGGGTGACAGGGGAGGCGCTTTCTTT.